A selection of T cell receptor beta chains follows, all from one sample in a study of cytomegalovirus exposure and HLA in healthy donors. Sequencing was performed with immunoSEQ multiplex PCR; in TCRdb, only in-frame clones are kept and a portion is missing. The sample yields some 120,000 clones, over 65% seen once. The sequenced sample was PBMCs. The receptor set was obtained from a middle-aged man in good health and CMV-seropositive. Both conserved end residues are part of each CDR3. D genes are given only for firm matches. Rows give clone size only sometimes, using once, few, many, or a class for an expanded clone.

d_call	clone_size	v_call	j_call	cdr3_aa	cdr3_nt
NA	NA	TRBV19	TRBJ1-6	CASSITRVSYNSPLHF	TGTGCCAGTAGTATCACCAGGGTCTCCTATAATTCACCCCTCCACTTT
NA	NA	TRBV28	TRBJ2-7	CASSLVGGSYEQYF	TGTGCCAGCAGTTTAGTAGGAGGGAGCTACGAGCAGTACTTC
TRBD1	NA	TRBV30	TRBJ2-1	CAWSGGTGGNNEQFF	TGTGCCTGGAGTGGCGGGACAGGGGGCAACAATGAGCAGTTCTTC
NA	NA	TRBV7-2	TRBJ2-3	CASSLARRGTDTQYF	TGTGCCAGCAGCTTAGCGCGTAGGGGGACAGATACGCAGTATTTT
TRBD2	NA	TRBV11-3	TRBJ2-1	CASSLGSGSHEQFF	TGTGCCAGCAGCTTAGGTAGCGGGAGCCATGAGCAGTTCTTC
TRBD2	NA	TRBV27	TRBJ2-1	CASRLAGGSNEQFF	TGTGCCAGCAGACTAGCGGGAGGGTCAAATGAGCAGTTCTTC
TRBD1	NA	TRBV7-9	TRBJ1-2	CASSLEGQGVTYPIF	TGTGCCAGCAGCCTAGAAGGACAGGGGGTCACTTACCCGATCTTC
TRBD1	once	TRBV5-4	TRBJ1-2	CASSSTGGAYYGYTF	TGTGCCAGCAGCTCGACAGGGGGCGCTTATTATGGCTACACCTTC
NA	NA	TRBV4-1	TRBJ2-2	CASSQGSLRTSPKGGELFF	TGCGCCAGCAGCCAAGGGAGTCTCCGGACTTCACCCAAGGGCGGGGAGCTGTTTTTT
NA	NA	TRBV7-2	TRBJ2-2	CASSVHPPGTGELFF	TGTGCCAGCAGCGTCCACCCCCCGGGAACCGGGGAGCTGTTTTTT
TRBD1	few	TRBV5-4	TRBJ2-1	CASSLGGTGVSDEQFF	TGTGCCAGCAGCTTGGGGGGGACAGGGGTGTCCGATGAGCAGTTCTTC
NA	NA	TRBV4-2	TRBJ2-2	CASSQSGGELFF	TGTGCCAGCAGCCAGAGCGGCGGGGAGCTGTTTTTT